The 21 T cell receptor beta chains below come from one sample, sequenced in a study of cytomegalovirus exposure and HLA in healthy donors. The PCR contained 60 Vbeta and 13 Jbeta primers. Clones were read by immunoSEQ multiplex PCR, and TCRdb kept only the in-frame ones, dropping some. The sample includes around 150,000 clones, roughly 83% of them seen just once. The specimen sequenced was PBMCs. The source is a human donor in good health.

The gene calls are TRBV5-1 and TRBJ1-4, with a tentative D call TRBD1 (6 bases). Germline V gene lookup returns CDR1 SGHRS and CDR2 YFSETQ. The CDR3 is 14 residues long. Trimming stripped 4 bases from V and 4 bases from J, with 11 bases between. CDR3 region: CASSRGQNNEKLFF. CDR3 bases: TGCGCCAGCAGCCGCGGACAGAATAATGAAAAACTGTTTTTT. Based on the CDR3 plus reference TRBV5-1 and TRBJ1-4, the full variable domain is KAGVTQTPRYLIKTRGQQVTLSCSPISGHRSVSWYQQTPGQGLQFLFEYFSETQRNKGNFPGRFSGRQFSNSRSEMNVSTLELGDSALYLCASSRGQNNEKLFFGSGTQLSVL.

The sample holds a few counts of this clone. The chain is built from TRBV7-2 and TRBJ2-1, with 9 bases aligning to TRBD2. This CDR3 comprises 15 residues. Per germline, CDR1 SGHTA and CDR2 FQGNSA. After removal of 5 bases from V and 7 bases from J, the junction contained 9 bases not matched to a gene. CDR3 region: CASSRGRARVNEQFF. DNA of the CDR3: TGTGCCAGCAGCCGCGGGAGGGCCAGGGTTAATGAGCAGTTCTTC.

DNA for the CDR3: TGTGCCAGCAGCTCCGCTAGCGGGGGAAGCTACGAGCAGTACTTC. This gives the protein CASSSASGGSYEQYF. The chain employs TRBV7-2 and TRBJ2-7; the match to TRBD2 covers 10 bases. The CDR3 consists of 15 residues. Germline CDR1 is SGHTA and CDR2 is FQGNSA. The V segment lost 4 bases and the J segment 3 bases; nucleotides outside the gene matches: 6.

The J gene is TRBJ1-4, the V gene TRBV5-1; 9 positions match TRBD1. CDR3 length equals 15 residues. V gave up 4 bases and J gave up 6 bases; unmatched junction bases: 7. Germline V gene sequence: CDR1 SGHRS, CDR2 YFSETQ. The CDR3 region is CASSNLRDRDEKLFF. CDR3 bases: TGCGCCAGCAGCAACCTCCGGGACAGGGATGAAAAACTGTTTTTT. The full variable domain, in which reference TRBV5-1 and TRBJ1-4 provide the parts outside the CDR3, is KAGVTQTPRYLIKTRGQQVTLSCSPISGHRSVSWYQQTPGQGLQFLFEYFSETQRNKGNFPGRFSGRQFSNSRSEMNVSTLELGDSALYLCASSNLRDRDEKLFFGSGTQLSVL.

The rearrangement links TRBV7-9 to TRBJ1-2; 8 positions agree with TRBD1. The germline CDR1 and CDR2 sequences are SEHNR and FQNEAQ (reference sequence). CDR3 length equals 13 residues. Trimming removed 2 bases from V and 8 bases from J; junction bases left unmatched: 4. The CDR3 is CASSLQGALGYTF. DNA of the CDR3: TGTGCCAGCAGCTTACAGGGGGCGCTGGGCTACACCTTC.

The chain has TRBV18 and TRBJ1-5; D is uncertain. CDR3 length: 16 amino acids. Germline V gene data show CDR1 as KGHSH and CDR2 as LQKENI. The V gene lost 0 bases and the J gene lost 5 bases, with 14 bases spanning the gap. CDR3 loop: CASSPPGGRSDQPQHF. The CDR3 bases are TGTGCCAGCTCACCACCTGGAGGGCGGTCGGATCAGCCCCAGCATTTT.

The rearrangement joins TRBV4-1 to TRBJ1-1; D is possibly TRBD1 (5 bases). The V end was cut by 5 bases, the J end by 5 bases, with 21 bases between. CDR1 is MGHRA and CDR2 is YSYEKL in the germline V gene. This CDR3 spans 16 amino acids. The CDR3 is CASSAGGLSRGTEAFF. The CDR3 DNA sequence: TGCGCCAGCAGCGCGGGGGGACTTTCGCGAGGGACTGAAGCTTTCTTT.

This clone was detected only a few times. CDR3 amino acids: CASSLQVTSGTGFGYTF. As DNA, the CDR3 is TGTGCCAGCAGCCTACAAGTCACTTCCGGGACAGGCTTTGGCTACACCTTC. The rearrangement links TRBV4-2 to TRBJ1-2; TRBD1 matches at 8 bases. Germline V gene sequence: CDR1 LGHNA, CDR2 YNFKEQ. The CDR3 has 17 amino acids. V trimming: 4 bases; J trimming: 7 bases; junction bases outside the gene matches: 17.

The chain uses TRBV11-3 and TRBJ2-7; D perhaps matches TRBD2 (6 bases). The V end was cut by 5 bases, the J end by 7 bases, with 21 bases between. Germline V gives CDR1 SGHNT, CDR2 YENEEA. The CDR3 sequence is 15 residues long. The CDR3 sequence is CASSTSGVKAPEQYF. In DNA form, the CDR3 reads TGTGCCAGCAGCACATCGGGGGTAAAAGCCCCGGAGCAGTACTTC.

V gene TRBV30 combines with J gene TRBJ2-1; 9 bases fit TRBD2. The V gene end was trimmed by 3 bases and the J gene end by 7 bases; junction bases not matched to a gene: 10. Germline V gene data show CDR1 as GTSNPN and CDR2 as SVGIG (reference sequence). This CDR3 is 15 amino acids long. CDR3 loop: CAWRTAGGLWNEQFF. The CDR3 nucleotides read TGTGCCTGGAGAACGGCGGGAGGGCTCTGGAATGAGCAGTTCTTC.

This clone was detected only a few times. The chain employs TRBV19 and TRBJ2-1; 9 nucleotides line up with TRBD1. The CDR3 totals 14 residues. Germline CDR1 LNHDA, CDR2 SQIVND (reference sequence). J lost 3 bases, V lost 7 bases, and 4 bases had no gene match. CDR3 nucleotides: TGTGCCAGTACCTTGGGACAGGGCTACAATGAGCAGTTCTTC. Translating gives CASTLGQGYNEQFF.

This chain uses TRBV5-6 with TRBJ1-2; 7 bases align to TRBD1. V was clipped by 2 bases and J by 7 bases; unmatched bases: 2. This CDR3 comprises 12 residues. Germline CDR1 SGHDT, CDR2 YYEEEE. The CDR3 spells CASSFTGAGYTF. The CDR3 DNA follows: TGTGCCAGCAGCTTTACAGGGGCTGGCTACACCTTC.

V and J are TRBV14 and TRBJ2-7, with 7 positions matching TRBD1. The CDR3 runs 16 residues. Germline-derived CDR1 and CDR2 are SGHDN and FVKESK. Trimming cost V 4 bases and J 0 bases; bases outside gene matches: 9. The CDR3, as DNA: TGTGCCAGCAGCCCGACGGACAGGACCTACTCCTACGAGCAGTACTTC. Its protein is CASSPTDRTYSYEQYF.

The J gene is TRBJ2-5, the V gene TRBV27; D unclear. CDR1 is MNHEY and CDR2 is SMNVEV in the germline V gene (reference sequence). Trimming left V 4 bases short and J 10 bases short, with 13 bases between. The CDR3 covers 12 residues. The CDR3 here is CASSSYGGDQYF. Here the CDR3 DNA reads TGTGCCAGCAGTTCCTACGGCGGCGACCAGTACTTC.

This clone turned up a few times. The chain employs TRBV5-8 and TRBJ1-5; a possible D gene is TRBD1 (5 bases). V lost 0 bases and J 2 bases, leaving 12 bases between the germline ends. This CDR3 spans 16 amino acids. The germline V gene encodes CDR1 SGHTS and CDR2 YDEGEE. The CDR3 spells CASSLVFGAGNQPQHF. DNA for the CDR3: TGTGCCAGCAGCTTGGTGTTTGGGGCCGGCAATCAGCCCCAGCATTTT.

The V gene is TRBV9, the J gene TRBJ2-7; the match to TRBD2 covers 11 bases. The trim removed 3 bases at V and 6 bases at J, leaving 5 bases unmatched. The CDR3 is 14 residues long. CDR1 and CDR2 from the germline V gene are SGDLS and YYNGEE. CDR3 in amino acids: CASSETSGRPEQYF. The CDR3 DNA sequence: TGTGCCAGCAGCGAAACTAGCGGGAGACCCGAGCAGTACTTC.

This clone was detected only a few times. This chain joins TRBV5-4 and TRBJ1-4; 8 nucleotides align to TRBD1. V shed 4 bases, J shed 8 bases, and the junction held 7 bases outside the gene matches. CDR3 length: 14 residues. Per the germline V gene, CDR1 is SGHNT and CDR2 is YYREEE (reference sequence). Here the CDR3 reads CASSPRQGQEKLFF. The CDR3, as DNA: TGTGCCAGCAGCCCACGACAGGGGCAGGAAAAACTGTTTTTT.

The V call is TRBV5-1, the J call TRBJ1-6; D uncertain. The CDR3 covers 16 residues. From germline, CDR1 is SGHRS and CDR2 YFSETQ. With 2 bases removed from V and 8 bases from J, the gap between germline ends came to 17 bases. CDR3 in DNA: TGCGCCAGCAGCTTTTCCCCCCTGGCCGCGGATTCACCCCTCCACTTT. Encoded protein: CASSFSPLAADSPLHF.

The J gene is TRBJ2-3, the V gene TRBV7-9; D ambiguous. The germline V gene has CDR1 SEHNR and CDR2 FQNEAQ (reference sequence). Between the trimmed V and J ends, which lost 3 bases and 5 bases, there was a span of 15 bases. This CDR3 comprises 15 residues. Here the CDR3 reads CASSLLVSSGDTQYF. CDR3 DNA: TGTGCCAGCAGCTTGCTCGTATCTAGTGGAGATACGCAGTATTTT.

This rearrangement joins TRBV5-1 to TRBJ1-1; a weak D match, TRBD1 (5 bases). V gave up 1 base and J gave up 4 bases, with 17 bases separating them. The CDR3 covers 16 residues. CDR1 is SGHRS and CDR2 is YFSETQ in the germline V gene. In DNA form, the CDR3 reads TGCGCCAGCAGCTTGAGGTCAGGGTCGAGGAGCACTGAAGCTTTCTTT. Its translation: CASSLRSGSRSTEAFF.

This chain links TRBV7-9 with TRBJ2-1; 7 nucleotides match TRBD2. Germline values: CDR1 SEHNR, CDR2 FQNEAQ (reference sequence). Trimming at V came to 6 bases and at J to 5 bases, leaving 13 bases not matched to a gene. The CDR3 extends over 16 amino acids. The CDR3 region has the DNA TGTGCCAGCAGTTTTTCTGGACTAGTACGCCACAATGAGCAGTTCTTC. Encoded protein: CASSFSGLVRHNEQFF.